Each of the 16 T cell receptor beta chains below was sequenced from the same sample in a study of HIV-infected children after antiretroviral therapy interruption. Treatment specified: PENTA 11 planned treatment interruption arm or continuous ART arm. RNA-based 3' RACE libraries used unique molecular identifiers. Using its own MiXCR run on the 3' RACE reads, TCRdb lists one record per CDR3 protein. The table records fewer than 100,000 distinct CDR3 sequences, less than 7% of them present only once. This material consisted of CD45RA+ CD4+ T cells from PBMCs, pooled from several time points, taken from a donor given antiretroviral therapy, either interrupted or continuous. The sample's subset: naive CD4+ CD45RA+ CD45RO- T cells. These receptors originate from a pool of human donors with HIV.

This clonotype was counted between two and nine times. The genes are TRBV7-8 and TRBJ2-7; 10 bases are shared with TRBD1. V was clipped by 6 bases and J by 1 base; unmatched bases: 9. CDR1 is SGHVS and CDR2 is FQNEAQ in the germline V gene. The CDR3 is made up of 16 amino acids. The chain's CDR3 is CASSSPRDRGSYEQYF. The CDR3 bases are TGTGCCAGCAGTTCCCCCAGGGACAGGGGTTCCTACGAGCAGTACTTC.

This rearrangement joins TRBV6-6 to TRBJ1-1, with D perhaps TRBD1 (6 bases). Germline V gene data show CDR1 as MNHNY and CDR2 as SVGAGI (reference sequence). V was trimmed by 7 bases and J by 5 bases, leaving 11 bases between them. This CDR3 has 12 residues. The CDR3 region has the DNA TGTGCCAGCACCGCCAGGGGAACTGAAGCTTTCTTT. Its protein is CASTARGTEAFF.

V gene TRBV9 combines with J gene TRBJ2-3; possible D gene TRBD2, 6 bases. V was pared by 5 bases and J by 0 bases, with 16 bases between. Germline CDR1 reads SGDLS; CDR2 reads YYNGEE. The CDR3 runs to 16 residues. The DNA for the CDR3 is TGTGCCAGCAGTCCCCTTGGAGGGACCAGCACAGATACGCAGTATTTT. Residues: CASSPLGGTSTDTQYF.

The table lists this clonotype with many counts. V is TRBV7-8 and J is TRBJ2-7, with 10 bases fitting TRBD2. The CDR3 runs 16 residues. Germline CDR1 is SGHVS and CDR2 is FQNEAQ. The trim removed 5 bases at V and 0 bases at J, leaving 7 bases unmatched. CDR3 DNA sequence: TGTGCCAGCAGCGACACCGGGACTAGCGCCTCCTACGAGCAGTACTTC. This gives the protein CASSDTGTSASYEQYF.

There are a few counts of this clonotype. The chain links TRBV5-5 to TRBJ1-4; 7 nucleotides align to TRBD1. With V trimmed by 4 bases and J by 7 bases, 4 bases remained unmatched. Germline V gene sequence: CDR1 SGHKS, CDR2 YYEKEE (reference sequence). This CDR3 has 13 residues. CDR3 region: CASSPPGGEKLFF. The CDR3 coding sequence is TGTGCCAGCAGCCCCCCAGGGGGTGAAAAACTGTTTTTT.

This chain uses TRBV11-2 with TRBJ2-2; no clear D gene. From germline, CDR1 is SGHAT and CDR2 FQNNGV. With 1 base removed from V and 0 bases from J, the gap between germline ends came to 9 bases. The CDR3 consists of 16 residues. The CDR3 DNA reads TGTGCCAGCAGCTTAGGGTTCCGGACGAACACCGGGGAGCTGTTTTTT. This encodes CASSLGFRTNTGELFF.

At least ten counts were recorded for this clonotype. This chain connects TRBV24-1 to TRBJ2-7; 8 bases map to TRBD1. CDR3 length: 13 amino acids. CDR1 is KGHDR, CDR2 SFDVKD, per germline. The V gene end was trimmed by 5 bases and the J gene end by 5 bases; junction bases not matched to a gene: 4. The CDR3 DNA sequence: TGTGCCACCAGTGGACAGGGGAGCGACGAGCAGTACTTC. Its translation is CATSGQGSDEQYF.

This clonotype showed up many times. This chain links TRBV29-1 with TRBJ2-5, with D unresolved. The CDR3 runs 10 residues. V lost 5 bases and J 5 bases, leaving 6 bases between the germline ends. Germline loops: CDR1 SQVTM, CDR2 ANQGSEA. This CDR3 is CSVRSETQYF. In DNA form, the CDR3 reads TGCAGCGTTCGGTCGGAGACCCAGTACTTC. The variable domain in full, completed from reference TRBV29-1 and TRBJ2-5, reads SAVISQKPSRDICQRGTSLTIQCQVDSQVTMMFWYRQQPGQSLTLIATANQGSEATYESGFVIDKFPISRPNLTFSTLTVSNMSPEDSSIYLCSVRSETQYFGPGTRLLVL.

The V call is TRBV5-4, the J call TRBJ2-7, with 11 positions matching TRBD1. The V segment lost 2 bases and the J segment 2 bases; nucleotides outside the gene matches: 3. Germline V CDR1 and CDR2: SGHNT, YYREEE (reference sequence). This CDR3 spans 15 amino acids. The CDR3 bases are TGTGCCAGCAGCTTAGGGACAGGGGGTACCTACGAGCAGTACTTC. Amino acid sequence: CASSLGTGGTYEQYF.

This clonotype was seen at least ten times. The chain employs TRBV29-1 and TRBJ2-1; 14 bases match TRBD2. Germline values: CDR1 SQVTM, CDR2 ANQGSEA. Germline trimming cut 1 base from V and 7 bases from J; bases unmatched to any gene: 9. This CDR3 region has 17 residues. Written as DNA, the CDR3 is TGCAGCGTTGAAGGACTAGCGGGGGGGCTACTTATGAATGAGCAGTTCTTC. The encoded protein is CSVEGLAGGLLMNEQFF.

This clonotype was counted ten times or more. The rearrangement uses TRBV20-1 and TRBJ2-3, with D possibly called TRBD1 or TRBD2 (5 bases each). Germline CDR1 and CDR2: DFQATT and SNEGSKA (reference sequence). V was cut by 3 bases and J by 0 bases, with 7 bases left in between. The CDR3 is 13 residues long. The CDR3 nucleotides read TGCAGTGCTAGCGGGGACAGCACAGATACGCAGTATTTT. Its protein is CSASGDSTDTQYF.

CDR3 nucleotides: TGCGCCAGCATGCCAACACACACATCCTACAATGAGCAGTTCTTC. Protein product: CASMPTHTSYNEQFF. V usage is TRBV5-1 and J usage is TRBJ2-1; no clear D gene. This CDR3 has 15 residues. With 6 bases removed from V and 1 base from J, the gap between germline ends came to 14 bases. Germline values: CDR1 SGHRS, CDR2 YFSETQ.

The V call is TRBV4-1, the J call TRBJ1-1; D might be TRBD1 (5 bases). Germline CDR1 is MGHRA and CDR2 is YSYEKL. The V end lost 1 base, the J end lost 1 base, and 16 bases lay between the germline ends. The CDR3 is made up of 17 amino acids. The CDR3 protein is CASSQVGQGGRNTEAFF. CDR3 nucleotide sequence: TGCGCCAGCAGCCAAGTAGGCCAGGGAGGTAGGAACACTGAAGCTTTCTTT.

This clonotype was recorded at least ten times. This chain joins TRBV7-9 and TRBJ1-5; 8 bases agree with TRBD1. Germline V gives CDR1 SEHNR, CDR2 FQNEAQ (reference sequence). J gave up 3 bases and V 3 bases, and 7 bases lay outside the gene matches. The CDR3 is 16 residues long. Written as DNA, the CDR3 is TGTGCCAGCAGCTTCAATAGGACAGGGATCAATCAGCCCCAGCATTTT. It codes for CASSFNRTGINQPQHF.

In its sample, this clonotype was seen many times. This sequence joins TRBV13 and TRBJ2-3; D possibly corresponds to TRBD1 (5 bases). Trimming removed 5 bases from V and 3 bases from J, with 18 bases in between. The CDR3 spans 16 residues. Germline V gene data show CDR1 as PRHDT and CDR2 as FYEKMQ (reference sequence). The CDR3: CASSPGPSAPTDTQYF. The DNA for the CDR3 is TGTGCCAGCAGCCCAGGGCCGAGCGCCCCTACAGATACGCAGTATTTT.

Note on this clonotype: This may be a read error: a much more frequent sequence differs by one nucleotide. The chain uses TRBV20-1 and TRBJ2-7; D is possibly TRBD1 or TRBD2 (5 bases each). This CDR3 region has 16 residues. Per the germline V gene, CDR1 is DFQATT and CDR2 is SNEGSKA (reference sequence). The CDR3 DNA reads TGCAGTGCTAGTTCCACCGAGGGACGGAAATCCTGCGAGCAGTACTTC. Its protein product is CSASSTEGRKSCEQYF.